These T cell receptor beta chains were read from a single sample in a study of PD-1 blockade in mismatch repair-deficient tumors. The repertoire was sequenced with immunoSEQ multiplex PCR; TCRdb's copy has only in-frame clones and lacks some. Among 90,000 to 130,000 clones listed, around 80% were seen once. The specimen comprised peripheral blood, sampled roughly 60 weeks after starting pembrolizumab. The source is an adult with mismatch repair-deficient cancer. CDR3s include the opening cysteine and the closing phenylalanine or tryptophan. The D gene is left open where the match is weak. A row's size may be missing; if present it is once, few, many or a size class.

CDR3 DNA: TGTGCCAGCAGTCCTGACAGGGCCCAAGAGACCCAGTACTTC
CDR3 protein: CASSPDRAQETQYF
V gene: TRBV27
J gene: TRBJ2-5
clone size: NA
D gene: TRBD1

CDR3 DNA: TGTGCCAGCAGCGACCAGGGGGCCCGGGGGGATACGCAGTATTTT
CDR3 protein: CASSDQGARGDTQYF
V gene: TRBV7-8
J gene: TRBJ2-3
clone size: NA
D gene: TRBD1

CDR3 DNA: TGTGCCAGCAGCGTAGGCCTAGAGGCACCCCAAGAGACCCAGTACTTC
CDR3 protein: CASSVGLEAPQETQYF
V gene: TRBV9
J gene: TRBJ2-5
clone size: NA
D gene: NA

CDR3 DNA: TGTGCCATCACCCCCGGACGGCTAGCGGCCGACAATGAGCAGTTCTTC
CDR3 protein: CAITPGRLAADNEQFF
V gene: TRBV10-3
J gene: TRBJ2-1
clone size: NA
D gene: TRBD2

CDR3 DNA: TGTGCCAGCAGTCCACCGGGGACAGGGAGAGAAAATGAGCAGTTCTTC
CDR3 protein: CASSPPGTGRENEQFF
V gene: TRBV5-4
J gene: TRBJ2-1
clone size: NA
D gene: TRBD1

CDR3 DNA: TGTGCCAGCAGCCCCGTCACGGGACAGTCTTATCAGCCCCAGCATTTT
CDR3 protein: CASSPVTGQSYQPQHF
V gene: TRBV7-2
J gene: TRBJ1-5
clone size: NA
D gene: TRBD1

CDR3 DNA: TGTGCCAGCAGCTTAGTTGGGCGGGTATCCACAGATACGCAGTATTTT
CDR3 protein: CASSLVGRVSTDTQYF
V gene: TRBV11-2
J gene: TRBJ2-3
clone size: NA
D gene: NA

CDR3 DNA: TGTGCCAGCAGCTTTAGGTCCGGGGGTGAGACCCAGTACTTC
CDR3 protein: CASSFRSGGETQYF
V gene: TRBV7-8
J gene: TRBJ2-5
clone size: NA
D gene: NA

CDR3 DNA: TGTGCCAGCAGTGAAGGTTGGGGGCTCCCTGAGGCTTTCTTT
CDR3 protein: CASSEGWGLPEAFF
V gene: TRBV6-1
J gene: TRBJ1-1
clone size: NA
D gene: NA

CDR3 DNA: TGCGCCAGCAGCGCCGGGACCTCACTAGAGACCCAGTACTTC
CDR3 protein: CASSAGTSLETQYF
V gene: TRBV5-1
J gene: TRBJ2-5
clone size: NA
D gene: NA

CDR3 DNA: TGTGCCAGCAGCTTAGACCCCTACGAGCAGTACTTC
CDR3 protein: CASSLDPYEQYF
V gene: TRBV7-9
J gene: TRBJ2-7
clone size: NA
D gene: NA

CDR3 DNA: TGCAGCACGGGACAGGGGGCGCTGGCCCAGTACTTC
CDR3 protein: CSTGQGALAQYF
V gene: TRBV29-1
J gene: TRBJ2-5
clone size: NA
D gene: TRBD1

CDR3 DNA: TGTGCCAGCAGCCCTCTAGAGGGGGTCTACAATGAGCAGTTCTTC
CDR3 protein: CASSPLEGVYNEQFF
V gene: TRBV5-5
J gene: TRBJ2-1
clone size: few
D gene: NA

CDR3 DNA: TGTGCCAGCAGCCTAATGATCGGGGCTGAAGCTTTCTTT
CDR3 protein: CASSLMIGAEAFF
V gene: TRBV5-6
J gene: TRBJ1-1
clone size: few
D gene: NA

CDR3 DNA: TGTGCCAGCAGGACGATTCTGATGAATGAAAAACTGTTTTTT
CDR3 protein: CASRTILMNEKLFF
V gene: TRBV2
J gene: TRBJ1-4
clone size: NA
D gene: NA

CDR3 DNA: TGTGCCATCAGTGAGCAGGGTAGGAACACTGAAGCTTTCTTT
CDR3 protein: CAISEQGRNTEAFF
V gene: TRBV10-3
J gene: TRBJ1-1
clone size: NA
D gene: NA

CDR3 DNA: TGTGCCTGGACGACCGGGACAGAAGTTTCCGGGTATGGCTTC
CDR3 protein: CAWTTGTEVSGYGF
V gene: TRBV30
J gene: TRBJ1-2
clone size: NA
D gene: TRBD1

CDR3 DNA: TGTGCCAGTGGGGGACAGGTGGCCTACAATGAGCAGTTCTTC
CDR3 protein: CASGGQVAYNEQFF
V gene: TRBV11-2
J gene: TRBJ2-1
clone size: many
D gene: TRBD1

CDR3 DNA: TGTGCCAGCAGCGCCGGCGGGACGCAGAACTACGAGCAGTACTTC
CDR3 protein: CASSAGGTQNYEQYF
V gene: TRBV9
J gene: TRBJ2-7
clone size: NA
D gene: NA

CDR3 DNA: TGTGCCAGCTCACTAGGGACAGGGGCCACTGAAGCTTTCTTT
CDR3 protein: CASSLGTGATEAFF
V gene: TRBV18
J gene: TRBJ1-1
clone size: few
D gene: TRBD1

CDR3 DNA: TGTGCCAGCAGTTTAGGACAGGGACACTTTCAGCCCCAGCATTTT
CDR3 protein: CASSLGQGHFQPQHF
V gene: TRBV27
J gene: TRBJ1-5
clone size: NA
D gene: TRBD1

CDR3 DNA: TGTGCTAGTGGTTCCTCGGTTCCTGAGCAGTTCTTC
CDR3 protein: CASGSSVPEQFF
V gene: TRBV12-5
J gene: TRBJ2-1
clone size: once
D gene: NA

CDR3 DNA: TGTGCCAGCACGCAGGGGGCCAATCAGCCCCAGCATTTT
CDR3 protein: CASTQGANQPQHF
V gene: TRBV25-1
J gene: TRBJ1-5
clone size: NA
D gene: TRBD1

CDR3 DNA: TGTGCCAGCAGCCTCAGGGAGCAGTACTTC
CDR3 protein: CASSLREQYF
V gene: TRBV7-9
J gene: TRBJ2-7
clone size: NA
D gene: NA

CDR3 DNA: TGTGCCAGTAGTAGACAGAACTACGACAATCAGCCCCAGCATTTT
CDR3 protein: CASSRQNYDNQPQHF
V gene: TRBV19
J gene: TRBJ1-5
clone size: NA
D gene: NA

CDR3 DNA: TGTGCCAGCAGTGGGACGCTCGCGAACACCGGGGAGCTGTTTTTT
CDR3 protein: CASSGTLANTGELFF
V gene: TRBV9
J gene: TRBJ2-2
clone size: NA
D gene: NA

CDR3 DNA: TGCACCGCGAGGGCGGGGGTGAACATTCAGTACTTC
CDR3 protein: CTARAGVNIQYF
V gene: TRBV29-1
J gene: TRBJ2-4
clone size: NA
D gene: TRBD2

CDR3 DNA: TGTGCCAGCAGCCGAGGGGACAACTACTACGAGCAGTACTTC
CDR3 protein: CASSRGDNYYEQYF
V gene: TRBV4-2
J gene: TRBJ2-7
clone size: NA
D gene: NA

CDR3 DNA: TGCGCCAGCAGCATATACCCAGCGTCTGGAAACACCATATATTTT
CDR3 protein: CASSIYPASGNTIYF
V gene: TRBV5-1
J gene: TRBJ1-3
clone size: NA
D gene: NA

CDR3 DNA: TGCGCCAGCAGCTTAAGCGGGGGCACGCAAGAGACCCAGTACTTC
CDR3 protein: CASSLSGGTQETQYF
V gene: TRBV5-1
J gene: TRBJ2-5
clone size: NA
D gene: TRBD2

CDR3 DNA: TGCGCCAGCAGTCGGACAGGGGGAGCAACTAATGAAAAACTGTTTTTT
CDR3 protein: CASSRTGGATNEKLFF
V gene: TRBV5-1
J gene: TRBJ1-4
clone size: NA
D gene: TRBD1

CDR3 DNA: TGTGCCAGCAGCTTGCTAATGTCCTTTCGCAATCAGCCCCAGCATTTT
CDR3 protein: CASSLLMSFRNQPQHF
V gene: TRBV5-8
J gene: TRBJ1-5
clone size: once
D gene: NA

CDR3 DNA: TGTGCCACCAGCAGAACCGCGGCCACTGAAGCTTTCTTT
CDR3 protein: CATSRTAATEAFF
V gene: TRBV15
J gene: TRBJ1-1
clone size: NA
D gene: NA

CDR3 DNA: TGCACCAGCAGCACTTCAGCTAGCGGGAAAGACAATGAGCAGTTCTTC
CDR3 protein: CTSSTSASGKDNEQFF
V gene: TRBV1
J gene: TRBJ2-1
clone size: few
D gene: NA

CDR3 DNA: TGTGCCAGCAGCTCCCCGACAGGGGAGGGGGATACGCAGTATTTT
CDR3 protein: CASSSPTGEGDTQYF
V gene: TRBV7-9
J gene: TRBJ2-3
clone size: NA
D gene: NA

CDR3 DNA: TGTGCCAGCAGCTCAGACAGGGGAATCTATGGCTACACCTTC
CDR3 protein: CASSSDRGIYGYTF
V gene: TRBV5-4
J gene: TRBJ1-2
clone size: NA
D gene: TRBD1

CDR3 DNA: TGTGCCAGCAGCCCAGCCGGGGGCTCCTACGAGCAGTACTTC
CDR3 protein: CASSPAGGSYEQYF
V gene: TRBV7-9
J gene: TRBJ2-7
clone size: NA
D gene: NA

CDR3 DNA: TGTGCCAGCAGTGAATCCGGGGCTCGTCAGCCCCAGCATTTT
CDR3 protein: CASSESGARQPQHF
V gene: TRBV25-1
J gene: TRBJ1-5
clone size: once
D gene: NA

CDR3 DNA: TGTGCCAGCAGCCGCCGGGACGTTAATGAAAAACTGTTTTTT
CDR3 protein: CASSRRDVNEKLFF
V gene: TRBV5-6
J gene: TRBJ1-4
clone size: NA
D gene: NA

CDR3 DNA: TGTGCCAGCAGTTCTAGCGGGAGGAATGAGCAGTTCTTC
CDR3 protein: CASSSSGRNEQFF
V gene: TRBV11-3
J gene: TRBJ2-1
clone size: NA
D gene: TRBD2

CDR3 DNA: TGTGCCAGCAGTTACTCGGGAGGGGCCAATGAGCAGTTCTTC
CDR3 protein: CASSYSGGANEQFF
V gene: TRBV6-6
J gene: TRBJ2-1
clone size: once
D gene: TRBD2

CDR3 DNA: TGTGCCAGTACAACCGGCGGATTCGCGGACACCGGGGAGCTGTTTTTT
CDR3 protein: CASTTGGFADTGELFF
V gene: TRBV19
J gene: TRBJ2-2
clone size: NA
D gene: NA

CDR3 DNA: TGTGCCAGCAGTTTGTACGGGACAGGGAATAAGTACGAGCAGTACTTC
CDR3 protein: CASSLYGTGNKYEQYF
V gene: TRBV27
J gene: TRBJ2-7
clone size: NA
D gene: TRBD1

CDR3 DNA: TGTGCCTGGAGTTATAGGGGCGGGAGGTCCAGAGAGACCCAGTACTTC
CDR3 protein: CAWSYRGGRSRETQYF
V gene: TRBV30
J gene: TRBJ2-5
clone size: NA
D gene: TRBD2

CDR3 DNA: TGTGCCAGCAGCTCAGGGGGGCTGGTTGAAGCTTTCTTT
CDR3 protein: CASSSGGLVEAFF
V gene: TRBV7-2
J gene: TRBJ1-1
clone size: NA
D gene: TRBD1

CDR3 DNA: TGTGCCAGCAGCTTCCGGGCACAAAGGAGCTCCTACAATGAGCAGTTCTTC
CDR3 protein: CASSFRAQRSSYNEQFF
V gene: TRBV7-9
J gene: TRBJ2-1
clone size: NA
D gene: NA

CDR3 DNA: TGTGCCAGCAGTTCAGGGCAGACGAACACCGGGGAGCTGTTTTTT
CDR3 protein: CASSSGQTNTGELFF
V gene: TRBV6-5
J gene: TRBJ2-2
clone size: NA
D gene: NA

CDR3 DNA: TGTGCCAGCAGCACCGACAGGGCTCAGCCCCAGCATTTT
CDR3 protein: CASSTDRAQPQHF
V gene: TRBV6-5
J gene: TRBJ1-5
clone size: few
D gene: TRBD1

CDR3 DNA: TGTGCCAGCGCACTCGAGCGCCGGGACGGCACCTACGAGCAGTACTTC
CDR3 protein: CASALERRDGTYEQYF
V gene: TRBV27
J gene: TRBJ2-7
clone size: NA
D gene: NA

CDR3 DNA: TGTGCCAGCATAGGGACTAGCCAGAACACCGGGGAGCTGTTTTTT
CDR3 protein: CASIGTSQNTGELFF
V gene: TRBV19
J gene: TRBJ2-2
clone size: NA
D gene: TRBD2

CDR3 DNA: TGTGCCAGCAGTTACGGAGCGGGGGAGCAGTTCTTC
CDR3 protein: CASSYGAGEQFF
V gene: TRBV6-6
J gene: TRBJ2-1
clone size: NA
D gene: TRBD2

CDR3 DNA: TGTGCCAGCAGCTTGGCCTATGGCGGGAGGGGCAATGAGCAGTTCTTC
CDR3 protein: CASSLAYGGRGNEQFF
V gene: TRBV5-6
J gene: TRBJ2-1
clone size: NA
D gene: TRBD2

CDR3 DNA: TGTGCCTGGAGTGTACGGGTGCGGGAGACCCAGTACTTC
CDR3 protein: CAWSVRVRETQYF
V gene: TRBV30
J gene: TRBJ2-5
clone size: NA
D gene: NA

CDR3 DNA: TGTGCCAGCAGCTTAATAAATCAGCCCCAGCATTTT
CDR3 protein: CASSLINQPQHF
V gene: TRBV7-9
J gene: TRBJ1-5
clone size: many
D gene: NA

CDR3 DNA: TGTGCCAGCAGTAAACTCACTCAGGGGGCGAGCAATCAGCCCCAGCATTTT
CDR3 protein: CASSKLTQGASNQPQHF
V gene: TRBV5-6
J gene: TRBJ1-5
clone size: NA
D gene: TRBD1